The sequence of this T cell receptor (beta chain) was determined in a study of shared clonotypes between healthy human individuals. Across the study: The donor pool was made up of a couple of women and a few men aged 18 to 49.

The protocol was immunoSEQ multiplex PCR, while the TCRdb copy is restricted to in-frame clones and leaves out a portion. In the table there are under 300,000 clones, 60% to 80% of which are singletons. Germline values: CDR1 MDHEN, CDR2 SYDVKM. The V gene end was trimmed by 5 bases and the J gene end by 4 bases; junction bases not matched to a gene: 9. This CDR3 region has 16 residues. The sample consisted of memory CD4+ T cells sorted from blood. As for subset: CD45RA-negative fraction. The clonotype originates from a man under 40 in good health. The chain uses TRBV28 and TRBJ2-5; 11 bases fit TRBD2. CDR3 in amino acids: CASSLAGGTSGETQYF. The CDR3 DNA follows: TGTGCCAGCAGTCTGGCTGGGGGGACTAGCGGAGAGACCCAGTACTTC.